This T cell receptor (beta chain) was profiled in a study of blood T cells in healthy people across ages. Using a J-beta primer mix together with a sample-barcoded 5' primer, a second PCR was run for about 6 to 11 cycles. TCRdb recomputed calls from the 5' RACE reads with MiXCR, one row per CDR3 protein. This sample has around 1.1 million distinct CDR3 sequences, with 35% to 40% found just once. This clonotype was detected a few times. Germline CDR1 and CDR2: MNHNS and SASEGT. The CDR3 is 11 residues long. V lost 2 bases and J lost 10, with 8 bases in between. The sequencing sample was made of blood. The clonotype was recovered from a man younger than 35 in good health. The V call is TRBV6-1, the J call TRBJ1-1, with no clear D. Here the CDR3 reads CASSEKVRAFF. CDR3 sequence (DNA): TGTGCCAGCAGTGAAAAGGTACGAGCTTTCTTT.